This paragraph covers one TCR beta chain sequence. This receptor's antigen is unknown. Base qualities are not recorded, but no much larger clone differs from it by a single base. The receptor library was made with 5' RACE. TCRdb names Illumina HiSeq 2500 as the instrument used. The second PCR ran for about 7 to 11 cycles and used a J-beta primer mix along with a sample-barcoded 5' primer. Each TCR beta cDNA molecule received a unique molecular identifier from a template-switch 5' adaptor carrying 12 random nucleotides. Each sample yielded at least 2.5 million CDR3-containing paired-end reads. First-strand cDNA was synthesized from all RNA with the Mint cDNA synthesis kit, primed by a TRBC-specific oligonucleotide. Following uracil-DNA glycosylase treatment, all cDNA underwent a first 18-cycle PCR with the universal primers M1SS and BC2_uni_R. The authors' pipeline ran thus. Normalization of each sample was performed by random selection of 1 million high-quality reads, each carrying a distinct molecular identifier. Instead of being binned into consensus sequences, reads that shared molecular identifiers were thrown out. MiTCR, run with a Q25 quality threshold and the strictest error-elimination algorithm, handled CDR3 identification, clonotype clustering and error correction. A nonparametric unseen species model with Euler transformation was used to estimate lower-bound total TCR beta diversity. Clones were called with MiXCR by TCRdb after fastp trimmed the public reads at Q25, and only in-frame beta chains were retained. Every entry covers one CDR3 protein and lists the most common genes and DNA from its rows. The V and J calls reflect TCRdb's pipeline rather than the authors' work. For this sample there are around 870,000 distinct CDR3 sequences; about 30% appear just once. In total, the top ten clones hold about 18% of the sample.

These data are taken from a study of blood T cells in healthy people across ages (dated by TCRdb to 2014 to 2015). The study in broad terms: In model experiments, roughly one uniquely barcoded TCR beta cDNA molecule per two T cells was captured by template switching. The study measured age-related changes in TCR beta repertoire diversity using deep sequencing normalized with unique cDNA molecular identifiers. Four age groups were formed from the donors: young (average roughly 16 years), middle-aged (approximately 40), aged (around 68) and long-lived (less than 85). To avoid experimental bias, donors of different ages were distributed randomly across sequencing lanes. For two donors (one aged 18 to 30 and one aged 80 or older), the study analyzed two additional independent replicas of 1 million unique cDNA reads from the same blood draw.

The paper's findings and limits, for the study overall: Compared with the aged group, the long-lived group had more naive CD4+ T cells, fewer expanded clones and increased TCR diversity, a pattern suggesting age selection. Observed TCR beta diversity per million T cells fell roughly linearly with age, and a significant reduction was already apparent by age roughly 40. Observed TCR beta diversity correlated strongly with the percentage of naive T cells measured by flow cytometry. Because the CMV infection status of the donors was unknown, age-related changes in expanded clonotypes may potentially have been confounded. Bulk unsorted PBMC profiling prevented conclusive comparison of naive and antigen-experienced compartments. Total diversity estimates from one million sequenced T cells were considered lower bounds and underestimates.

Trimming takes 8 bases from V and 4 bases from J, and the germline ends sit 20 bases apart. The germline V gene gives CDR1 as KGHSH and CDR2 as LQKENI. Including the terminal cysteine and phenylalanine, the CDR3 comprises 15 residues. Only the CDR3 part of the read is kept: 45 bases, read in frame from the first base. The approximately 41 donors, aged about 6 to 90 years, were systemically healthy Caucasian individuals from Russia. Approximately 9 milliliters of peripheral blood were collected from each donor into EDTA-treated Vacutainer tubes. PBMCs were isolated by Ficoll-Paque density-gradient centrifugation, with at least 7 million obtained per sample. Trizol reagent was used to extract total RNA from the PBMCs, yielding at least 5.5 micrograms per sample. For every donor, flow cytometry on a PBMC aliquot measured the percentage of naive CD45RAhigh/CD27high T cells.

The sample consisted of blood. The V and J segments used are TRBV18 and TRBJ1-1; no D gene is confidently identified. This clonotype was sampled from a woman older than 75 in good health. The DNA is as follows: TGTGCCAGCCTTGGGTCTTCGGCATCTGGCACTGAAGCTTTCTTT. This sequence encodes CASLGSSASGTEAFF.